The T cell receptor beta chain described here comes from a study of PD-L1 blockade in urothelial cancer. The CDR3 sequence is 15 residues long. Germline lookup yields CDR1 SNHLY and CDR2 FYNNEI. V was trimmed by 5 bases and J by 1 base, leaving 12 bases between them. The time point is: pretreatment peripheral blood. Sequencing used immunoSEQ multiplex PCR; TCRdb keeps in-frame clones, though not all of them. The data show 68,000 or so clones, roughly 76% seen once. The specimen was PBMCs, collected around atezolizumab (anti-PD-L1) treatment. The rearrangement links TRBV2 to TRBJ1-5; possibly TRBD1 for D (6 bases). This receptor was obtained from a man in his 70s with urothelial cancer. DNA of the CDR3: TGTGCCAGCAGTTTGGGGACACCAAGCAATCAGCCCCAGCATTTT. Translating gives CASSLGTPSNQPQHF.